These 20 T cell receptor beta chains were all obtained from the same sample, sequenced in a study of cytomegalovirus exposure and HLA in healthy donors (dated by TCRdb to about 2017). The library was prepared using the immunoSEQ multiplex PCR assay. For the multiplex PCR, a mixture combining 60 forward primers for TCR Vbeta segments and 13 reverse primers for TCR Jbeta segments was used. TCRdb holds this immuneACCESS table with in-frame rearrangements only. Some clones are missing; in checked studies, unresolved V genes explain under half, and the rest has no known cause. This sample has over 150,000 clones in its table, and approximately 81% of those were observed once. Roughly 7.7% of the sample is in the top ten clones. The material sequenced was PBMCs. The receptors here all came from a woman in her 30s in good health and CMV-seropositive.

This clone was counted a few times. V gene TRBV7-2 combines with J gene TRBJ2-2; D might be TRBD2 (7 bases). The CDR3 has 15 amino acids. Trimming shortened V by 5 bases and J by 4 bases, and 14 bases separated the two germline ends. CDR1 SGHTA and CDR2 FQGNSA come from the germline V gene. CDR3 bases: TGTGCCAGCAGCCCCCGGGGGGCGGTCACCGGGGAGCTGTTTTTT. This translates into CASSPRGAVTGELFF. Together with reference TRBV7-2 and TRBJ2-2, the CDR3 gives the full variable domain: GAGVSQSPSNKVTEKGKDVELRCDPISGHTALYWYRQSLGQGLEFLIYFQGNSAPDKSGLPSDRFSAERTGGSVSTLTIQRTQQEDSAVYLCASSPRGAVTGELFFGEGSRLTVL.

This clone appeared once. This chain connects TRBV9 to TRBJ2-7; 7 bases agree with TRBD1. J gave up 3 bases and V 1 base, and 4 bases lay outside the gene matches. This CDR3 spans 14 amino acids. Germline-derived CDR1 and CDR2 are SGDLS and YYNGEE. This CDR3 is CASSVSGGIYEQYF. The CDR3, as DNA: TGTGCCAGCAGCGTATCAGGGGGTATCTACGAGCAGTACTTC.

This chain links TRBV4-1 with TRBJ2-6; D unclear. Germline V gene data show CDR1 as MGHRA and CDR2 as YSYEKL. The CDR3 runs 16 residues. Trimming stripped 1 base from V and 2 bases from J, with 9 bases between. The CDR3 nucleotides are TGCGCCAGCAGCCAAGTGAGGTTTACTGGGGCCAACGTCCTGACTTTC. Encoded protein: CASSQVRFTGANVLTF.

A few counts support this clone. The CDR3 sequence is CASSRGTGVGYNEQFF. In DNA form, the CDR3 reads TGTGCCAGCAGCCGGGGGACAGGAGTAGGGTACAATGAGCAGTTCTTC. The V call is TRBV5-8, the J call TRBJ2-1; 8 bases align to TRBD1. The CDR3 consists of 16 residues. The germline CDR1 and CDR2 sequences are SGHTS and YDEGEE. V was clipped by 4 bases and J by 4 bases; unmatched bases: 10.

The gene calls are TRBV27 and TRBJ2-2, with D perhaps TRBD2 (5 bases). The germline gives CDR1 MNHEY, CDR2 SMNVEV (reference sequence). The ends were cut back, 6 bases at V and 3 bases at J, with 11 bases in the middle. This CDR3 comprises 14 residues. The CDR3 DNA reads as TGTGCCAGCAGAGGTGAGGGATACACCGGGGAGCTGTTTTTT. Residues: CASRGEGYTGELFF.

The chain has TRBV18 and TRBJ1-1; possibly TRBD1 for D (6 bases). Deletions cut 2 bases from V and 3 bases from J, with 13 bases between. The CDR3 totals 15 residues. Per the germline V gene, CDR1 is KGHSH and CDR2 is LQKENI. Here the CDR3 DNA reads TGTGCCAGCTCACCAAGGCGGACAGCAGACACTGAAGCTTTCTTT. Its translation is CASSPRRTADTEAFF.

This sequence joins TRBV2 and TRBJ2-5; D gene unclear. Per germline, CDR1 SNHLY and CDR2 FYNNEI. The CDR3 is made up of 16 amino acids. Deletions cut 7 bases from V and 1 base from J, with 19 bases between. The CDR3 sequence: CASTRYSVQAQETQYF. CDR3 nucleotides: TGTGCCAGCACTCGGTATTCGGTTCAAGCCCAAGAGACCCAGTACTTC.

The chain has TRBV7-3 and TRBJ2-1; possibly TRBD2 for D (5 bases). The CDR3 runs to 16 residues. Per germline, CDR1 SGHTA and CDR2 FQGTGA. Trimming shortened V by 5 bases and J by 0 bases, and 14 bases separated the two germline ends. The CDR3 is CASSRTRESSYNEQFF. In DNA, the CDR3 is TGTGCCAGCAGCCGAACAAGGGAGAGCTCCTACAATGAGCAGTTCTTC.

CDR3 region: CASSFGTADEQFF. CDR3 nucleotides: TGTGCCAGCAGCTTCGGGACAGCCGATGAGCAGTTCTTC. The gene calls are TRBV7-3 and TRBJ2-1, with TRBD1 matching over 7 bases. V shed 3 bases, J shed 8 bases, and the junction held 4 bases outside the gene matches. The germline CDR1 and CDR2 sequences are SGHTA and FQGTGA. There are 13 residues in the CDR3. Using reference TRBV7-3 and TRBJ2-1 for the parts outside the CDR3, the full variable domain is GAGVSQTPSNKVTEKGKYVELRCDPISGHTALYWYRQSLGQGPEFLIYFQGTGAADDSGLPNDRFFAVRPEGSVSTLKIQRTERGDSAVYLCASSFGTADEQFFGPGTRLTVL.

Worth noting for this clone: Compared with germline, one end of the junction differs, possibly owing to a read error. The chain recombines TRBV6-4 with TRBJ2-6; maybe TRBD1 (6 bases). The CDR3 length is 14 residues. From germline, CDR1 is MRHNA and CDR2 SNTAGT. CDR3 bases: TGTGCCAGCAGTGGGGGGCCTGGGGCCAACGGCCTGACTTTC. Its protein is CASSGGPGANGLTF.

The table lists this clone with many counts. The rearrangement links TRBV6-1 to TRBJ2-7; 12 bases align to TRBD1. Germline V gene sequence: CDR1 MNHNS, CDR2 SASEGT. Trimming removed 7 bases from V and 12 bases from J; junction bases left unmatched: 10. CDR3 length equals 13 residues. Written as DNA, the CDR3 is TGTGCCAGCAAGAAGGGACAGGGGGCCGCCGGGTACTTC. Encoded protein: CASKKGQGAAGYF.

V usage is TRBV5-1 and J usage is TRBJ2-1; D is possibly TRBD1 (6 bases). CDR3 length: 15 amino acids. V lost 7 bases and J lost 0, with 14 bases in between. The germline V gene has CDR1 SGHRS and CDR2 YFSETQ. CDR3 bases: TGCGCCAGCCGCTGGACAGCGAGCTCCTACAATGAGCAGTTCTTC. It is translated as CASRWTASSYNEQFF.

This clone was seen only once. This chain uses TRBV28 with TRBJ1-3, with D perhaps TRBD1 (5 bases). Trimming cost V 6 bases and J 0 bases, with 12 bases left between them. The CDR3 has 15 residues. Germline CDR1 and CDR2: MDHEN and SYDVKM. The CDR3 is CASSLTGDSGNTIYF. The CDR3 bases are TGTGCCAGCAGCCTTACAGGCGACTCTGGAAACACCATATATTTT.

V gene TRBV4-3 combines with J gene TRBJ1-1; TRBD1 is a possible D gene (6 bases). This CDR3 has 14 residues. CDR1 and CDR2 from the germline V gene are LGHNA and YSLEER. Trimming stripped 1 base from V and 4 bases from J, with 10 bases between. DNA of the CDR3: TGCGCCAGCAGCCAAGGGGCCAGGGGCACTGAAGCTTTCTTT. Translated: CASSQGARGTEAFF.

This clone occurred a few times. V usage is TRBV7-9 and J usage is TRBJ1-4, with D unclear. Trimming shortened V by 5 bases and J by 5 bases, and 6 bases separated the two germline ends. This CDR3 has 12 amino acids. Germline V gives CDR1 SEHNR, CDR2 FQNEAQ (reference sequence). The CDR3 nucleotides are TGTGCCAGCAGCGCCCAGAATGAAAAACTGTTTTTT. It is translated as CASSAQNEKLFF.

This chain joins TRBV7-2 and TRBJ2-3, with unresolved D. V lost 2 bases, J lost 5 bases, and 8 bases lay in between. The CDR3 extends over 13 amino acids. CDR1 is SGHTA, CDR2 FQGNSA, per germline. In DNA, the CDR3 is TGTGCCAGCAGCTTAATCTCGGGAGATACGCAGTATTTT. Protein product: CASSLISGDTQYF.

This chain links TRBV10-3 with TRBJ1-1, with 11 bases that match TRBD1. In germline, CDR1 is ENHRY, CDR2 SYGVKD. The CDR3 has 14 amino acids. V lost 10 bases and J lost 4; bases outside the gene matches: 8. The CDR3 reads CATIPGTGGTEAFF. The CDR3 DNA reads TGTGCCACCATACCCGGGACAGGGGGCACTGAAGCTTTCTTT.

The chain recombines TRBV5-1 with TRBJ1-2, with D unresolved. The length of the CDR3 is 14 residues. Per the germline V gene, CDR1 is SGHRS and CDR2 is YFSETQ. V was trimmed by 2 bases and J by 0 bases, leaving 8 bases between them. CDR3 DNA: TGCGCCAGCAGCTTTGCGGAGCCTAACTATGGCTACACCTTC. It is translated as CASSFAEPNYGYTF.

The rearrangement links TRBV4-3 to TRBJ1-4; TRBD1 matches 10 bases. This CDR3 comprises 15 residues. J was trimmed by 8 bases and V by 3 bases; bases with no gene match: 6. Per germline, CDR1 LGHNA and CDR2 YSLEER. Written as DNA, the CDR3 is TGCGCCAGCAGCCACCTCGACAGGGGGCAGGAAAAACTGTTTTTT. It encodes CASSHLDRGQEKLFF.

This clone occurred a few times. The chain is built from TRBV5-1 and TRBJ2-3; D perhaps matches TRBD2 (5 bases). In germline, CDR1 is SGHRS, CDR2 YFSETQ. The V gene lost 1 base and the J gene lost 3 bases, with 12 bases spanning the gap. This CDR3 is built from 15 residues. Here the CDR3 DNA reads TGCGCCAGCAGCTTGTACGGGATTAATACAGATACGCAGTATTTT. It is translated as CASSLYGINTDTQYF.